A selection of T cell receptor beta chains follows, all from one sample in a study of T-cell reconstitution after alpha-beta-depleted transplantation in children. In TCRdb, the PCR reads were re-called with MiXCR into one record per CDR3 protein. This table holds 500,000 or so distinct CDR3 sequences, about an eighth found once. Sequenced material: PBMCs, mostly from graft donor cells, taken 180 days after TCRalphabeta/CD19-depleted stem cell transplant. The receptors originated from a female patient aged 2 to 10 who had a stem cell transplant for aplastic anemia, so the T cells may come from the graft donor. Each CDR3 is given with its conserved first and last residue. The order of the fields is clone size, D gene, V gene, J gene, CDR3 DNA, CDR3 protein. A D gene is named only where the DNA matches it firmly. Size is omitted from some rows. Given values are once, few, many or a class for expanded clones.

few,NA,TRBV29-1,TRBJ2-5,TGCAGCGTTGAAGGACGGGGGGCTCAAGAGACCCAGTACTTC,CSVEGRGAQETQYF
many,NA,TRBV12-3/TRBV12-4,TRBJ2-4,TGTGCCAGCAGTCCCCGGGATCCCCCAGCCAAAAACATTCAGTACTTC,CASSPRDPPAKNIQYF
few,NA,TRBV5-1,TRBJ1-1,TGCGCCAGCAGCTTGTCACAGGGTATGGGGAACACTGAAGCTTTCTTT,CASSLSQGMGNTEAFF
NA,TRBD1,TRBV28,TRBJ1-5,TGTGCCAGCAGTGCTACTGCGACAGGGTGGAGCAATCAGCCCCAGCATTTT,CASSATATGWSNQPQHF
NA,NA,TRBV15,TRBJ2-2,TGTGCCACCAGCCGCTCAGGGGAGCTGTTTTTT,CATSRSGELFF
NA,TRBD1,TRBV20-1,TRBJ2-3,TGCAGTGCTCCAAGACAGGGCGTCACAGATACGCAGTATTTT,CSAPRQGVTDTQYF
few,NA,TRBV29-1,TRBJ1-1,TGCAGCGTGGGCCGTTCGAACACTGAAGCTTTCTTT,CSVGRSNTEAFF
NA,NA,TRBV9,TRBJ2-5,TGTGCCAGCAGCGTAGGTCGAGGGGCGGAGACCCAGTACTTC,CASSVGRGAETQYF
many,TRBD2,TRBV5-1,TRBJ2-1,TGCGCCAGCAGCTCAAGGACTAGCGGCTCCTACAATGAGCAGTTCTTC,CASSSRTSGSYNEQFF
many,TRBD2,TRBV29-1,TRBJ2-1,TGCAGCGTTGCCGGGACTAGCGGGAGAGGTGAGCAGTTCTTC,CSVAGTSGRGEQFF
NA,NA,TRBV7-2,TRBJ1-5,TGTGCCAGCAGTAAAAAAGGTGACCAGCCCCAGCATTTT,CASSKKGDQPQHF
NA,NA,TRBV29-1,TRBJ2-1,TGCAGCGTTGCAACTAGCCTTGACTACAATGAGCAGTTCTTC,CSVATSLDYNEQFF
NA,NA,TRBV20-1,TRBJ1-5,TGCAGTGCTAGAGCTTTCCAAGGTACAGGGCCCGATCAGCCCCAGCATTTT,CSARAFQGTGPDQPQHF
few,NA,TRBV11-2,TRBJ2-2,TGTGCCAGCAGCCCGGGGGGGAGGGGGCCGACCACCGGGGAGCTGTTTTTT,CASSPGGRGPTTGELFF
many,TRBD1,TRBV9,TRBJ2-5,TGTGCCAGCAGCGTAGTGGGGGGACAGGGAGGTGAGACCCAGTACTTC,CASSVVGGQGGETQYF
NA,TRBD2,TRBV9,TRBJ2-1,TGTGCCAGCAGCACACGGGCGCGGGAGCAGAGTCCGCAGTTCTTC,CASSTRAREQSPQFF
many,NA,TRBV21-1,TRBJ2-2,TGTGCCAGCAGCAAACCTTCCGGAGGTAACACCGGGGAGCTGTTTTTT,CASSKPSGGNTGELFF
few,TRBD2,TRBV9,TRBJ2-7,TGTGCCAGCAGCCTACCAGCCGCGGGAGCCTCCTACGAGCAGTACTTC,CASSLPAAGASYEQYF
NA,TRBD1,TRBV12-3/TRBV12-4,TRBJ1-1,TGTGCCAGCAGTCCGGGACAGTTTATGAACACTGAAGCTTTCTTT,CASSPGQFMNTEAFF
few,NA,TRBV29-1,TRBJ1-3,TGCAGCGTTCTACAGGGAAACACCATATATTTT,CSVLQGNTIYF
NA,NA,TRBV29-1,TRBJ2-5,TGCAGCGTCGCTAAAACAAGTTGGGAGACCCAGTACTTC,CSVAKTSWETQYF
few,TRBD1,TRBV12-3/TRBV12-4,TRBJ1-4,TGTGCCAGCAGCCCAATAGGGACAGGGTATGAAAAACTGTTTTTT,CASSPIGTGYEKLFF
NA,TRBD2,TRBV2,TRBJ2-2,TGTGCCAGCAGTGAAGCGCGCTGGGGTTCCAGCGGGGGGATTTGGGAGCTGTTTTTT,CASSEARWGSSGGIWELFF
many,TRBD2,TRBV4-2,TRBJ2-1,TGTGCCAGCGGTGCCTCAGCGGGAGGGCCTGGTGAGCAGTTCTTC,CASGASAGGPGEQFF
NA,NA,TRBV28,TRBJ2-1,TGTGCCAGCAGCAGAGGGGGGCCCAATTACAATGAGCAGTTCTTC,CASSRGGPNYNEQFF
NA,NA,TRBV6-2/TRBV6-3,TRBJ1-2,TGTGCCAGCAGTCGGACTGACTACTATGGCTACACCTTC,CASSRTDYYGYTF
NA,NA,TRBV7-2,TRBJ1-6,TGTGCCAGCAGCTTAGCTGCAGGTAGCTCTTCACCCCTCCACTTT,CASSLAAGSSSPLHF
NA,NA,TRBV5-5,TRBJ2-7,TGTGCCAGCAGCTTGGCAAGCTCTCCCAACGAGCAGTACTTC,CASSLASSPNEQYF
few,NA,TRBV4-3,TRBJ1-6,TGCGCCAGCAGCCAAGTCCCGGGAGGTCATTCACCCCTCCACTTT,CASSQVPGGHSPLHF
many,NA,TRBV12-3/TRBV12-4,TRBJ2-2,TGTGCCAGCTCCCTACGGGGGCCCGCCGGGGAGCTGTTTTTT,CASSLRGPAGELFF
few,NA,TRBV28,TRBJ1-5,TGTGCCAGCAGTACCACTAATCAGCCCCAGCATTTT,CASSTTNQPQHF
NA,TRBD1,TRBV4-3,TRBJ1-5,TGCGCCAGCAGCCAAGATAGGGACAGCTACAATCAGCCCCAGCATTTT,CASSQDRDSYNQPQHF
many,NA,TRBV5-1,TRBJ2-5,TGCGCCAGCAGCCCGACAGGAGTGCGGGAGACCCAGTACTTC,CASSPTGVRETQYF
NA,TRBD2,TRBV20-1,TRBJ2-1,TGCAGAGTTGGACTAGCGGGTCGGTTTATTAGGAATGAGCAGTTCTTC,CRVGLAGRFIRNEQFF
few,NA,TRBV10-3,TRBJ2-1,TGTGCCATCAGTAGCGGTTTCGATGAGCAGTTCTTC,CAISSGFDEQFF
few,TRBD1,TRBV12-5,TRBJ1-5,TGTGCTAGAGGACAGGGGAAGGCCCCCGGCCAGCCCCAGCATTTT,CARGQGKAPGQPQHF
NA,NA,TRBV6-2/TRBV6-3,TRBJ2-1,TGTGCCAGCAGTTACTACGGGCGAAATATCCGGTTCTTC,CASSYYGRNIRFF
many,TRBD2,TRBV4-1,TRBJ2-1,TGCGCCAGCAGCCAAGAGAGTTCGAGCGGGAGGCTCAATGAGCAGTTCTTC,CASSQESSSGRLNEQFF
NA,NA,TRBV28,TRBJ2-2,TGTGCCAGCAGCATCACAGGGTATAACACCGGGGAGCTGTTTTTT,CASSITGYNTGELFF
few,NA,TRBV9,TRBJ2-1,TGTGCCAGCAGCGTAGATGGGACGGCGCCGGCTTACAATGAGCAGTTCTTC,CASSVDGTAPAYNEQFF